This T cell receptor (beta chain) originates from a study of shared clonotypes between healthy human individuals. In the study overall: Each donor's CD8 memory used one plate, CD8 naive two, each CD4 subset three.

The repertoire was sequenced with immunoSEQ multiplex PCR; TCRdb's copy has only in-frame clones and lacks some. The repertoire has roughly 2,300,000 clones, about 90% of them found once; the top ten carry 0.3% to 0.45%. This clone was observed once. Antigen specificity is unknown. General study findings and limits: Richness estimates generally favored naive over memory subsets. Rarefaction exposed incomplete sorted-subset sequencing despite large depth. Donors were few, which limited the genetic and exposure-history diversity represented.

Material for sequencing was naive CD4+ T cells from PBMCs. Subset indicated: CD45RA+ positively selected. This receptor was taken from a man between 18 and 35 years old in good health. Some clones in this sample may be carry-over from other donors' samples.

In DNA form, the CDR3 reads TGCAGCGTTGAAGACCCGGGGGGCGGCAGGGTGCAGTTCTTC. This codes for CSVEDPGGGRVQFF. V is TRBV29-1 and J is TRBJ2-1; tentative D call: TRBD2 (7 bases). The CDR3 totals 14 residues. The V and J ends lost 0 bases and 12 bases respectively, with 18 bases between them. Per germline, CDR1 SQVTM and CDR2 ANQGSEA.